This T cell receptor beta chain was captured by sequencing in a study of blood T cell repertoires in COVID-19. As for the study in general: Samples of COVID-19 (acute and convalescent) were obtained from the United States, Italy and Spain.

Here immunoSEQ multiplex PCR was the method, and the copy in TCRdb shows in-frame clones only, minus some. The sample includes approximately 400,000 clones, around 86% of them seen just once. Residents of about two dozen US areas, aged roughly 18 to 89 years, made up the participants. All recovered Cohort 3 donors got two negative PCRs, got clearance, or saw symptom resolution. J lost 6 bases, V lost 0 bases, and 4 bases had no gene match. The V gene's germline CDR1 is SGHKS and CDR2 YYEKEE (reference sequence). There are 15 residues in the CDR3. This receptor was identified in a woman in her fifties or sixties who had recovered from COVID-19. The chain links TRBV5-5 to TRBJ2-2; 8 bases align to TRBD2. The source material was PBMCs or T cells enriched from blood (not recorded which). The CDR3 sequence: CASSLAAGGAGELFF. CDR3 nucleotide sequence: TGTGCCAGCAGCTTGGCCGCGGGGGGCGCCGGGGAGCTGTTTTTT.